This TCR beta chain was recovered during a study of T cell responses to AZD1222 COVID-19 vaccine. The CDR3 covers 14 residues. V lost 6 bases and J lost 9; bases outside the gene matches: 10. CDR1 MRHNA and CDR2 SNTAGT come from the germline V gene. This clone was counted between two and nine times. Its antigen is unknown. The table came from immunoSEQ multiplex PCR; TCRdb's copy has only in-frame clones and leaves some out. The sample yields roughly 100,000 clones, 90% seen once. Whole-study results and caveats: CD4 TCRs associated with vaccination spanned spike, dominating at 160-218 and 743-854. Two doses of AZD1222 preceded a rise in Spike-specific TCR breadth and depth.

This chain links TRBV6-4 with TRBJ2-1, with 8 bases identical to TRBD1. The clonotype originates from an adult in good health. The sequences come from peripheral blood, collected on day 0 of AZD1222 vaccination. The CDR3 region is CASSPTGEVGEQFF. The CDR3 coding sequence is TGTGCCAGCAGCCCGACAGGGGAGGTTGGTGAGCAGTTCTTC.